This T cell receptor (beta chain) is from a study of T cells expressing NK-cell markers. At the level of the study: In sorted CD3+CD56+NKG2C+, CD3+CD56+NKG2C- and CD3+CD56-NKG2C+ T cells, TCR beta repertoires were obtained. Findings and caveats of the study: In a handful of donors, dominant NKG2C+ clonotypes were about 1.0-8% of CD8+ T cells.

One entry per CDR3 protein, without DNA, is what TCRdb gives after re-calling the 5' RACE reads. This sample's table reports around 100,000 distinct CDR3 sequences. In regard to this clonotype: Its antigen is still unknown.

Germline V gene sequence: CDR1 DFQATT, CDR2 SNEGSKA (reference sequence). There are 18 residues in the CDR3. This chain connects TRBV20-1 to TRBJ2-2; absent DNA, TCRdb's TRBD1 call cannot be checked. Sample: blood T cells: a sorted CD56 or NKG2C T cell subset, CD4+ or CD8+ T cells, or bulk PBMC T cells (not recorded which). This TCR came from a woman between 18 and 75 years old in good health. The CDR3 region is CSAREMMLGTGNTGELFF.